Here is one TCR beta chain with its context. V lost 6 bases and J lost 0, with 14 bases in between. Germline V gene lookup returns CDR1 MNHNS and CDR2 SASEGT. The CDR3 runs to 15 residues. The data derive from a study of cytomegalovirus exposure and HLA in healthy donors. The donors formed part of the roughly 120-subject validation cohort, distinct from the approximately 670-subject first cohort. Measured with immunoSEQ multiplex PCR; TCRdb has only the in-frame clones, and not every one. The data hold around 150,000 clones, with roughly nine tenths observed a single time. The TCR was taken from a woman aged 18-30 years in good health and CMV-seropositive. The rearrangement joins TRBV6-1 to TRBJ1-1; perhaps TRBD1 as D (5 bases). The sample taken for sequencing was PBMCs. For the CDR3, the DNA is TGTGCCAGCAGGGCACGACAGCCTTTGAACACTGAAGCTTTCTTT. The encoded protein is CASRARQPLNTEAFF.